These 12 T cell receptor beta chains share one sample of origin, sequenced in a study of blood T cell repertoires in COVID-19. Profiled with immunoSEQ multiplex PCR; TCRdb holds only in-frame clones, not every one. The top ten clones hold roughly 3.4% of a sample with hundreds of thousands of clones, around 85% of them seen once. Specimen: peripheral blood. The receptors stem from a woman between 18 and 30 years old with acute or convalescent COVID-19.

This rearrangement joins TRBV7-3 to TRBJ2-2, with a tentative D call TRBD2 (6 bases). The CDR3 has 15 residues. V was trimmed by 1 base and J by 6 bases, leaving 12 bases between them. The germline gives CDR1 SGHTA, CDR2 FQGTGA. This CDR3 reads CASSLRDSEAGELFF. As DNA, the CDR3 is TGTGCCAGCAGCTTAAGGGACTCTGAAGCCGGGGAGCTGTTTTTT.

V usage is TRBV19 and J usage is TRBJ1-1; D remains unclear. The germline V gene encodes CDR1 LNHDA and CDR2 SQIVND (reference sequence). The V end lost 1 base, the J end lost 3 bases, and 9 bases lay between the germline ends. The CDR3 sequence is 14 residues long. The CDR3 region is CASSIVEIHTEAFF. The CDR3 DNA sequence: TGTGCCAGTAGTATAGTGGAGATCCACACTGAAGCTTTCTTT.

The chain is built from TRBV6-5 and TRBJ1-2, with a weak D call TRBD1 (5 bases). CDR3 length: 13 amino acids. The germline CDR1 and CDR2 sequences are MNHEY and SVGAGI. V lost 6 bases and J 12 bases, leaving 20 bases between the germline ends. The CDR3 DNA reads TGTGCCAGCAGCCAAATAACGACAGACCATCACACCTTC. Translated, it gives CASSQITTDHHTF.

This sequence joins TRBV5-1 and TRBJ1-2, with 7 nucleotides matching TRBD1. The CDR3 is 15 amino acids. Trimming took 5 bases from V and 4 from J; bases not matched to a gene: 11. The germline gives CDR1 SGHRS, CDR2 YFSETQ. CDR3 coding DNA: TGCGCCAGCAGAACGGACTGGGACAGCGTCTATGGCTACACCTTC. This codes for CASRTDWDSVYGYTF.

This chain connects TRBV11-2 to TRBJ1-1, with 9 nucleotides matching TRBD1. The germline gives CDR1 SGHAT, CDR2 FQNNGV. J was trimmed by 6 bases and V by 1 base; bases with no gene match: 9. The CDR3 consists of 16 residues. CDR3 sequence (DNA): TGTGCCAGCAGCTTAGGGACAGGGGATTTGATCCCTGAAGCTTTCTTT. Translated: CASSLGTGDLIPEAFF.

This chain uses TRBV9 with TRBJ2-2; 9 bases match TRBD1. The CDR3 has 16 residues. V gave up 4 bases and J gave up 0 bases; unmatched junction bases: 4. The germline gives CDR1 SGDLS, CDR2 YYNGEE. CDR3 in amino acids: CASSRGQGANTGELFF. The CDR3 DNA is TGTGCCAGCAGCCGGGGACAGGGAGCGAACACCGGGGAGCTGTTTTTT.

The rearrangement uses TRBV28 and TRBJ2-7; 8 positions match TRBD2. V lost 3 bases, J lost 1 base, and 11 bases stayed unmatched. From germline, CDR1 is MDHEN and CDR2 SYDVKM. The CDR3 has 17 amino acids. The CDR3 nucleotides read TGTGCCAGCAGTTTGTATCGGGAGGGCCTTCAGTCCTACGAGCAGTACTTC. It encodes CASSLYREGLQSYEQYF.

J is TRBJ2-1 and V is TRBV6-5; TRBD2 matches at 9 bases. V gave up 3 bases and J gave up 7 bases; unmatched junction bases: 10. Per germline, CDR1 MNHEY and CDR2 SVGAGI. The CDR3 covers 16 residues. The CDR3 region is CASSYLAGEGRNEQFF. The CDR3 DNA is TGTGCCAGCAGTTATTTAGCGGGGGAAGGTAGGAATGAGCAGTTCTTC.

The J gene is TRBJ1-1, the V gene TRBV27; D possibly corresponds to TRBD1 (5 bases). CDR3 length equals 15 residues. The V gene lost 5 bases and the J gene lost 10 bases, with 23 bases spanning the gap. Germline loops: CDR1 MNHEY, CDR2 SMNVEV (reference sequence). The CDR3 DNA reads as TGTGCCAGCAGTCCCACTTACCTCCAGGGTGGTTTAGCTTTCTTT. It is translated as CASSPTYLQGGLAFF.

The genes are TRBV23-1 and TRBJ1-1; 7 nucleotides match TRBD1. TRBV23-1 is treated as an ORF (open reading frame) with a function not yet certain. V was clipped by 10 bases and J by 0 bases; unmatched bases: 23. This CDR3 has 19 amino acids. The CDR3: CAITPHWTTGIYMNTEAFF. The DNA of the CDR3 is TGCGCCATCACCCCACACTGGACGACAGGGATTTACATGAACACTGAAGCTTTCTTT.

The rearrangement uses TRBV5-1 and TRBJ2-1, with 8 bases identical to TRBD1. The CDR3 is 11 residues long. The germline CDR1 and CDR2 sequences are SGHRS and YFSETQ. V trimming: 4 bases; J trimming: 15 bases; junction bases outside the gene matches: 6. CDR3 residues: CASSPGQVTFF. The CDR3 coding sequence is TGCGCCAGCAGCCCGGGACAGGTTACGTTCTTC. The whole variable domain, filled in from reference TRBV5-1 and TRBJ2-1, reads KAGVTQTPRYLIKTRGQQVTLSCSPISGHRSVSWYQQTPGQGLQFLFEYFSETQRNKGNFPGRFSGRQFSNSRSEMNVSTLELGDSALYLCASSPGQVTFFGPGTRLTVL.

The chain is built from TRBV12-5 and TRBJ1-2; perhaps TRBD1 as D (6 bases). The length of the CDR3 is 13 residues. V was cut by 4 bases and J by 8 bases, with 14 bases left in between. Germline V gives CDR1 LGHNT, CDR2 FRNRAP. The DNA for the CDR3 is TGTGCTAGTGGTTCAGGGACACAGTACGGCTACACCTTC. Amino acids: CASGSGTQYGYTF.